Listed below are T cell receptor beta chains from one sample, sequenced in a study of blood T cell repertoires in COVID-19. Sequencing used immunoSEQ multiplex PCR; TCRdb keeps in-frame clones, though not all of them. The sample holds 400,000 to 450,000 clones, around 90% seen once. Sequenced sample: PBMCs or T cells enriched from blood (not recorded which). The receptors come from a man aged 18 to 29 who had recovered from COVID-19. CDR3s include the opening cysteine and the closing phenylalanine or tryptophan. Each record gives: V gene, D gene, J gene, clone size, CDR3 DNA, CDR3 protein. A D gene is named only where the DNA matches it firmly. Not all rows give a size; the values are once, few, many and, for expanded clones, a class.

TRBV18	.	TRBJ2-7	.	TGTGCCAGCTCCCCGGGACTCACTTTAACCTACGAGCAGTACTTC	CASSPGLTLTYEQYF
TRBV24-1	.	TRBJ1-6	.	TGTGCCACCAGTGATACCCGGGTGGGTTCACCCCTCCACTTT	CATSDTRVGSPLHF
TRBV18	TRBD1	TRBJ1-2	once	TGTGCCAGCTCAGTAGGACAGGGAAACTATGGCTACACCTTC	CASSVGQGNYGYTF
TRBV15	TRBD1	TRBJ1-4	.	TGTGCCACCAGCAGAGATAGAGTCGGGACAGGAGAAAAACTGTTTTTT	CATSRDRVGTGEKLFF
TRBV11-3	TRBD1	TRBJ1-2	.	TGTGCCAGCAGCTTATCGACCGGGACAGGGGCTTCCTATGGCTACACCTTC	CASSLSTGTGASYGYTF
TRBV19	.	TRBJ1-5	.	TGTGCCAGTACCCCCGGGGTGTCGAGCAATCAGCCCCAGCATTTT	CASTPGVSSNQPQHF
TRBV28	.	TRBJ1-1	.	TGTGCCAGCAGTACCACATTGAACACTGAAGCTTTCTTT	CASSTTLNTEAFF
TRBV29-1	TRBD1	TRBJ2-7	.	TGCAGTGTAACAGGGGATAGCTCCTACGAGCAGTACTTC	CSVTGDSSYEQYF
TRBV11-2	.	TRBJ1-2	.	TGTGCCAGCAGCGTGTGGAGGGAGTCCTATGGCTACACCTTC	CASSVWRESYGYTF
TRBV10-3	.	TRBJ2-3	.	TGTGCCATCAGTGTGCACACCGATACGCAGTATTTT	CAISVHTDTQYF
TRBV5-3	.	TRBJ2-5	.	TGTGCCAGAAGCTTGGTCGCTGGGGGCGGTACTGAAGAGACCCAGTACTTC	CARSLVAGGGTEETQYF
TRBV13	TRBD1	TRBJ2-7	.	TGTGCCAGCAGCTTAGTTGGGACAGGGAGTGACGAGCAGTACTTC	CASSLVGTGSDEQYF
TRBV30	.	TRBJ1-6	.	TGTGCCTGGAGTAGAGTTAATTCACCCCTCCACTTT	CAWSRVNSPLHF
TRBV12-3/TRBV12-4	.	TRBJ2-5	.	TGTGCCAGCAGCAGCAGGGGAGAGACCCAGTACTTC	CASSSRGETQYF
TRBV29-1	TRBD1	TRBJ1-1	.	TGCAGCGTTGACGGGACAGTTCTGAACACTGAAGCTTTCTTT	CSVDGTVLNTEAFF
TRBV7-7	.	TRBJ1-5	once	TGTGCCAGCAGCCCGACAGGTAGCAGACGGCCGCCCCAGTCCCAGCATTTT	CASSPTGSRRPPQSQHF
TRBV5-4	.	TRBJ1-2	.	TGTGCCAGCAGCTCCGGGACACTCTATGGCTACACCTTC	CASSSGTLYGYTF
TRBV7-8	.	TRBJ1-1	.	TGTGCCAGCAGCTTAGGAGAGACCCCACAGGGGAACACTGAAGCTTTCTTT	CASSLGETPQGNTEAFF
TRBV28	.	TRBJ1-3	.	TGTGCCAGCAGTTTATTGGGCAGGGACTCTGGAAACACCATATATTTT	CASSLLGRDSGNTIYF
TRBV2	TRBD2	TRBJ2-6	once	TGTGCCAGCAGCCCGGGACTAGCTCACTCTGGGGCCAACGTCCTGACTTTC	CASSPGLAHSGANVLTF
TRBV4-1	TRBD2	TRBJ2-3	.	TGCGCCAGCAGCCTTAGCGGGACTAGCATTTTTGGGGGTACGCAGTATTTT	CASSLSGTSIFGGTQYF
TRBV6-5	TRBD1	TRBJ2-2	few	TGTGCCAGCAGTTACGGGACAGGGGGGACCGGGGAGCTGTTTTTT	CASSYGTGGTGELFF
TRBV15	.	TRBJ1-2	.	TGTGCCACCAGCAGACGTGCCCAGGGTAAAGATGGCTACACCTTC	CATSRRAQGKDGYTF
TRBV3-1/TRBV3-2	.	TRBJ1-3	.	TGTGCCAGCAGCCATCGTCGGCAGGCAGGAAACACCATATATTTT	CASSHRRQAGNTIYF
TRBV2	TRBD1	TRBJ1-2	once	TGTGCCAGCGGGGGGACAGGGGATGGCTACACCTTC	CASGGTGDGYTF
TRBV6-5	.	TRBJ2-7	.	TGTGCCAGCTACTACGGGACTCAGGGCTACGAGCAGTACTTC	CASYYGTQGYEQYF
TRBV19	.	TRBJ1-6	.	TGTGCCAGTAGATCACAGGGAGATAATTCACCCCTCCACTTT	CASRSQGDNSPLHF
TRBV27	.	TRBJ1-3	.	TGTGCCAGCAGCGCGGACACCAACTCTGGAAACACCATATATTTT	CASSADTNSGNTIYF
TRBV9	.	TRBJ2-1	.	TGTGCCAGCAGTTCCGGCCCCCCAGGCCCTTACAATGAGCAGTTCTTC	CASSSGPPGPYNEQFF
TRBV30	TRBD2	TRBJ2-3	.	TGTGCCTGGAGCCTGGGGGGGAGCACAGATACGCAGTATTTT	CAWSLGGSTDTQYF
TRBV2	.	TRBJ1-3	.	TGTGCCAGCATTCTGAGACTCCTAGAAAACACCATATATTTT	CASILRLLENTIYF
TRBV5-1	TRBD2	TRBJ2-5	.	TGCGCCAGCAGCTTGGCCGGGACTAGCGATTTGGGGACCCAGTACTTC	CASSLAGTSDLGTQYF
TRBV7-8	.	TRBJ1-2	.	TGTGCCAGCAGCTTACGACAGGAGCTTAACTATGGCTACACCTTC	CASSLRQELNYGYTF
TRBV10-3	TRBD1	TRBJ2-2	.	TGTGCCATCAGAACAGGGGGCCGTGGCACCGGGGAGCTGTTTTTT	CAIRTGGRGTGELFF
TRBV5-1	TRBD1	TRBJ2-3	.	TGCGCCAGCAGCTCGACGACAGGGTCGTACGCAGATACGCAGTATTTT	CASSSTTGSYADTQYF
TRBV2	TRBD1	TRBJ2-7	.	TGTGCCAGCAGTACGCGACAGGGCTTTCCGGCAGGGTACGAGCAGTACTTC	CASSTRQGFPAGYEQYF
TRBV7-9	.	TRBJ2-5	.	TGTGCCAGCAGCCAGGGGGGAGTTCAAGAGACCCAGTACTTC	CASSQGGVQETQYF
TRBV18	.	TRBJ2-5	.	TGTGCCAGCTCACCACAGGTGGCTAGCTTTTCCCAACAAGAGACCCAGTACTTC	CASSPQVASFSQQETQYF
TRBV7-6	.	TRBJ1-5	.	TGTGCCAGCAGCCCTACACAGGGTCGGAATCAGCCCCAGCATTTT	CASSPTQGRNQPQHF
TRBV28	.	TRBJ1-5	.	TGTGCCAGCAGTCTTCTAACAGGGATGGGGCGCCAGCCCCAGCATTTT	CASSLLTGMGRQPQHF
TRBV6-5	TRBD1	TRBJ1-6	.	TGTGCCAGCGGACAGGGGGGGGTGAGCAATTCACCCCTCCACTTT	CASGQGGVSNSPLHF
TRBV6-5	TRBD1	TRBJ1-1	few	TGTGCCAGCAGTTACGAACGACAGGGAATTTTGGCTTTCTTT	CASSYERQGILAFF
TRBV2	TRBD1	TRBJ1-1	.	TGTGCCAGCAGATCCGGGACAGGGAACACTGAAGCTTTCTTT	CASRSGTGNTEAFF
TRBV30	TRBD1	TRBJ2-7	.	TGTGCCTGGAGTGATAGGGGGCGCGAGCAGTACTTC	CAWSDRGREQYF
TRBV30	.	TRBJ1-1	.	TGTGCCTGGAGTGTCCCAGGGGAGAGGACTGAAGCTTTCTTT	CAWSVPGERTEAFF
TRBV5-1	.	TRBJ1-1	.	TGCGCCAGCAGCTTGGCACAGACAGCTGAAGCTTTCTTT	CASSLAQTAEAFF
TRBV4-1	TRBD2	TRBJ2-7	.	TGCGCCAGCAGCCAAGATCGGCTAGCGGGCGACTACGAGCAGTACTTC	CASSQDRLAGDYEQYF
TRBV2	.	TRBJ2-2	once	TGTGCCAGCAGTGTTGTAGCGGTAAACACCGGGGAGCTGTTTTTT	CASSVVAVNTGELFF
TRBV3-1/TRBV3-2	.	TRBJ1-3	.	TGTGCCAGCAGCCAGATCAAACACCTCTCTGGAAACACCATATATTTT	CASSQIKHLSGNTIYF
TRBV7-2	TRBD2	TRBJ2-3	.	TGTGCCAGCAGCTTAGAGCCTAGCGGGAGATCTACGCAGTATTTT	CASSLEPSGRSTQYF
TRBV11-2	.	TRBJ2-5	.	TGTGCCAGCAGCTCTTCTTACGGGACCCAGTACTTC	CASSSSYGTQYF
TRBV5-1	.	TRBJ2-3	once	TGCGCCAGCAGCGGGGGCCCTACGGTTGGAGATACGCAGTATTTT	CASSGGPTVGDTQYF
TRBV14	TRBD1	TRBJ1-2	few	TGTGCCAGCAGCCAAGGGAGCTGGACAGGGGTTGTTGGCTACACCTTC	CASSQGSWTGVVGYTF
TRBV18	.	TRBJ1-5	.	TGTGCCAGCTCATATGGACAGCACAATCAGCCCCAGCATTTT	CASSYGQHNQPQHF
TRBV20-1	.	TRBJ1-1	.	TGCAGTGCTAGAATCGAGGGTGAAGCTTTCTTT	CSARIEGEAFF
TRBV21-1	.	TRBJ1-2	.	TGTGCCAGCCAGACAGGGACTAACTATGGCTACACCTTC	CASQTGTNYGYTF
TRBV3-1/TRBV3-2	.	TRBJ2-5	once	TGTGCCAGCAGCCAAGAAAGAGAACAAGAGACCCAGTACTTC	CASSQEREQETQYF
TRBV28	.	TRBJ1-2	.	TGTGCCAGCAGTTTAGGAGGAGGGGGCTACACCTTC	CASSLGGGGYTF
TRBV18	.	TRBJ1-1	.	TGTGCCAGCTCACTAGTCCCGAACACTGAAGCTTTCTTT	CASSLVPNTEAFF